Following are 3 T cell receptor beta chains from one sample sequenced in a study of blood T cell repertoires in COVID-19. TCRdb's copy holds only in-frame clones and misses some; the assay was immunoSEQ multiplex PCR. Here the sample spans around 150,000 clones, 65% to 90% being singletons. Sequencing was done on a sample of peripheral blood. The source of these receptors is a woman aged 40 to 55 with COVID-19, enrolled during active disease.

V is TRBV5-5 and J is TRBJ1-5; 7 positions agree with TRBD1. The V segment lost 4 bases and the J segment 6 bases; nucleotides outside the gene matches: 16. Germline lookup yields CDR1 SGHKS and CDR2 YYEKEE (reference sequence). The CDR3 is made up of 17 amino acids. The CDR3: CASSQYPTGTVGQPQHF. The CDR3 nucleotides read TGTGCCAGCAGCCAATACCCAACCGGGACAGTTGGTCAGCCCCAGCATTTT.

The chain has TRBV19 and TRBJ2-5; 7 bases match TRBD1. The germline V gene encodes CDR1 LNHDA and CDR2 SQIVND (reference sequence). The V and J ends lost 8 bases and 4 bases, in that order; junction bases with no gene match: 7. The CDR3 length is 13 residues. CDR3: CASGDSGRETQYF. CDR3 in DNA: TGTGCCAGTGGGGACAGTGGTCGAGAGACCCAGTACTTC.

CDR3 protein: CASSPRTSGVKYNEQFF. CDR3 DNA sequence: TGTGCCAGCTCACCACGGACTAGCGGGGTAAAATACAATGAGCAGTTCTTC. The chain recombines TRBV18 with TRBJ2-1; 12 bases match TRBD2. Germline loops: CDR1 KGHSH, CDR2 LQKENI. V trimming: 1 base; J trimming: 4 bases; junction bases outside the gene matches: 5. The CDR3 runs 17 residues.